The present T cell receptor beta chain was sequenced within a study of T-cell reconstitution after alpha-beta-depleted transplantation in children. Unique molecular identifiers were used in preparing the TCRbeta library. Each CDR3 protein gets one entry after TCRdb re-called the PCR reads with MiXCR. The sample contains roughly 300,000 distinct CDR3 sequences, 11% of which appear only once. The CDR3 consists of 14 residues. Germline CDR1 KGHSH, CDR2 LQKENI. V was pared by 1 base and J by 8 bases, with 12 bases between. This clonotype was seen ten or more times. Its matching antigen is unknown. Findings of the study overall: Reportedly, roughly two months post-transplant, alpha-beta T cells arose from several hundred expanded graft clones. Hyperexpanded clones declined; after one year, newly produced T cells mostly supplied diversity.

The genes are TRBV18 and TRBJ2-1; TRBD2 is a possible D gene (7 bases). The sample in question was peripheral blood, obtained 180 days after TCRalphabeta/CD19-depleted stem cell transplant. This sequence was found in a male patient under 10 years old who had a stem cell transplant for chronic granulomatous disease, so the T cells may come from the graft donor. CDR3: CASSPLRGGDEQFF. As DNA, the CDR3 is TGTGCCAGCTCACCACTGAGGGGGGGGGATGAGCAGTTCTTC.